A selection of T cell receptor beta chains follows, all from one sample in a study of shared clonotypes between healthy human individuals. The protocol was immunoSEQ multiplex PCR, while the TCRdb copy is restricted to in-frame clones and leaves out a portion. The sample includes about 2,200,000 clones, around 93% of them seen just once. The sample was naive CD8+ T cells from PBMCs. Receptor source: a man in his late teens or twenties in good health. Some clones in this sample may be carry-over from other donors' samples. The conserved cysteine and the conserved F or W are not part of the CDR3 here. Each record gives: V gene, clone size, CDR3 protein. The size of a clone is reported for some rows only, either as once, few or many, or as a class for expanded clones.

>TRBV5-5|NA
ASRVGGNEQF
>TRBV14|few
ASSRVVGQEAF
>TRBV5-1|NA
ASSLIQGRSEAF
>TRBV19|NA
ASSLRGPYGYT
>TRBV27|NA
ASSLYGYYGYT
>TRBV10-3|NA
ATSGTGGLRAGNTIY
>TRBV14|NA
ASSRFTSGRANEQF
>TRBV6-6|NA
ASSTGTFEAF
>TRBV2|NA
ASRAGGTGTYEQY
>TRBV27|NA
ASSFSGTTYEQY
>TRBV9|NA
ASSVGPETANYGYT
>TRBV19|NA
ASTVFGGRPYNEQF
>TRBV28|NA
ASSPSGGVTGELF
>TRBV5-1|NA
ASSLASAGAREQY
>TRBV27|once
ASSLHSRATGELF
>TRBV27|NA
ASSFEQGGVYEQY
>TRBV27|NA
ASSALDSAPNIQY
>TRBV10-3|NA
AIRQRDSNNEQF
>TRBV29-1|NA
SVEEGSSGRVEQY
>TRBV7-6|NA
ASSLIRTGTGELF
>TRBV6-5|NA
ASSSLAGADEAF
>TRBV7-9|NA
ASSPPTDTQY
>TRBV10-3|NA
AISEARAYEQY
>TRBV11-2|NA
ASSLIIGSYEQY
>TRBV27|NA
ASSLFLANTGELF
>TRBV7-9|NA
ASSLAVETQY
>TRBV27|NA
ASSVGSGANVLT
>TRBV28|NA
ASSGPPEETDTQY
>TRBV10-3|NA
AIRVLLAGALNSYEQY
>TRBV9|NA
ASSVDRGPGNTIY
>TRBV28|once
ASTETGGMVDEQY